These 25 T cell receptor beta chains came from one sample sequenced in a study of OX40 agonist ivuxolimab in advanced cancers. Sequenced by immunoSEQ multiplex PCR; TCRdb stores in-frame clones only, minus some. Here the sample spans 35,000 to 40,000 clones, about 86% being singletons. This sample comprised CD4+ or CD8+ T cells sorted from blood, obtained in a trial of the OX40 agonist ivuxolimab. Receptors originate from an adult with an advanced solid tumor such as melanoma, head and neck, liver or kidney cancer.

The rearrangement joins TRBV10-3 to TRBJ2-7; TRBD1 aligns across 10 bases. Germline CDR1 ENHRY, CDR2 SYGVKD. This CDR3 is built from 17 residues. The trim removed 8 bases at V and 5 bases at J, leaving 18 bases unmatched. Written as DNA, the CDR3 is TGTGCCATCGGTGCGGGGCCGGGACAGGGGATCGTCGACGAGCAGTACTTC. Amino acids: CAIGAGPGQGIVDEQYF.

The gene calls are TRBV11-2 and TRBJ1-6, with 9 bases fitting TRBD1. Per germline, CDR1 SGHAT and CDR2 FQNNGV. Germline trimming cut 7 bases from V and 6 bases from J; bases unmatched to any gene: 13. This CDR3 has 17 residues. The CDR3 region is CASKRRDRVSGNSPLHF. The CDR3 DNA follows: TGTGCCAGCAAACGCCGGGACAGGGTATCTGGTAATTCACCCCTCCACTTT. Variable domain in full (rest from reference TRBV11-2 and TRBJ1-6): EAGVAQSPRYKIIEKRQSVAFWCNPISGHATLYWYQQILGQGPKLLIQFQNNGVVDDSQLPKDRFSAERLKGVDSTLKIQPAKLEDSAVYLCASKRRDRVSGNSPLHFGNGTRLTVT.

The chain combines TRBV6-4 with TRBJ2-7, with TRBD1 identical over 7 bases. With 5 bases clipped from V and 5 bases from J, the junction kept 9 bases outside the gene matches. Germline V gene data show CDR1 as MRHNA and CDR2 as SNTAGT. This CDR3 spans 14 amino acids. The CDR3: CASSSRQGKNEQYF. CDR3 sequence (DNA): TGTGCCAGCAGTTCCCGACAGGGTAAGAACGAGCAGTACTTC.

The chain carries TRBV12-5 and TRBJ1-1; TRBD1 matches 7 bases. V lost 5 bases, J lost 2 bases, and 8 bases stayed unmatched. This CDR3 has 15 residues. Germline V gene lookup returns CDR1 LGHNT and CDR2 FRNRAP. CDR3 nucleotide sequence: TGTGCTAGTGGTCGCTACAGGGGAACCAACACTGAAGCTTTCTTT. It translates to CASGRYRGTNTEAFF.

This chain joins TRBV7-2 and TRBJ1-1; D unclear. This CDR3 spans 14 amino acids. The V gene lost 3 bases and the J gene lost 1 base, with 9 bases spanning the gap. Per germline, CDR1 SGHTA and CDR2 FQGNSA. CDR3 in amino acids: CASSFKGPNTEAFF. Written as DNA, the CDR3 is TGTGCCAGCAGCTTTAAGGGCCCGAACACTGAAGCTTTCTTT.

The chain recombines TRBV19 with TRBJ2-7, with a possible D match to TRBD1 (5 bases). Germline V gives CDR1 LNHDA, CDR2 SQIVND (reference sequence). CDR3 length: 13 amino acids. V was trimmed by 6 bases and J by 2 bases, leaving 11 bases between them. Here the CDR3 reads CASRKQDTYEQYF. CDR3 DNA sequence: TGTGCCAGTAGGAAACAGGACACCTACGAGCAGTACTTC.

V gene TRBV4-1 combines with J gene TRBJ2-5; D might be TRBD1 or TRBD2, each matching 5 bases. The germline V and J ends were trimmed by 4 bases and 1 base, with 19 bases remaining between them. This CDR3 is 17 amino acids long. CDR1 and CDR2 from the germline V gene are MGHRA and YSYEKL. The DNA of the CDR3 is TGCGCCAGCAGCCCCGACAAGGGATGGGGGTTCCAAGAGACCCAGTACTTC. Its translation is CASSPDKGWGFQETQYF.

The V call is TRBV4-1, the J call TRBJ1-2, with 7 bases fitting TRBD1. Per the germline V gene, CDR1 is MGHRA and CDR2 is YSYEKL. Trimming cost V 5 bases and J 2 bases; bases outside gene matches: 8. CDR3 length: 15 amino acids. The CDR3 spells CASSDSRQGNYGYTF. CDR3 sequence (DNA): TGCGCCAGCAGCGACAGTCGACAGGGCAACTATGGCTACACCTTC.

The chain has TRBV4-2 and TRBJ2-7; 8 bases line up with TRBD2. Trimming at V came to 0 bases and at J to 6 bases, leaving 7 bases not matched to a gene. CDR1 is LGHNA and CDR2 is YNFKEQ in the germline V gene. The CDR3 extends over 15 amino acids. CDR3 sequence reads: CASSQDPAGVLEQYF. As DNA, the CDR3 is TGTGCCAGCAGCCAAGATCCAGCGGGGGTTCTCGAGCAGTACTTC.

The chain joins TRBV6-5 to TRBJ1-2; tentative D call: TRBD1 (5 bases). CDR3 length: 11 amino acids. V lost 6 bases and J 6 bases, leaving 8 bases between the germline ends. Looked up from germline, CDR1 is MNHEY and CDR2 is SVGAGI. The CDR3 sequence: CASSSGHGYTF. The DNA of the CDR3 is TGTGCCAGCAGCTCAGGGCATGGCTACACCTTC.

The chain links TRBV5-1 to TRBJ2-3; 11 positions match TRBD2. J gave up 2 bases and V 0 bases, and 2 bases lay outside the gene matches. CDR1 and CDR2 from the germline V gene are SGHRS and YFSETQ. The CDR3 length is 16 residues. CDR3 bases: TGCGCCAGCAGCTTGGGACTAGCGGGGAACACAGATACGCAGTATTTT. Amino acids: CASSLGLAGNTDTQYF.

The table lists this clone with a count of one. The chain employs TRBV7-3 and TRBJ2-1; 10 nucleotides align to TRBD1. Germline V gene sequence: CDR1 SGHTA, CDR2 FQGTGA. The junction had 5 bases not matched to a gene; V was cut back by 5 bases and J by 7 bases. The CDR3 length is 14 residues. CDR3 in amino acids: CASSPTGGRNEQFF. In DNA form, the CDR3 reads TGTGCCAGCAGCCCGACAGGGGGCAGAAATGAGCAGTTCTTC.

In its sample, this clone was seen a few times. This rearrangement joins TRBV7-2 to TRBJ2-5, with 15 bases lining up with TRBD2. CDR1 and CDR2 (germline): SGHTA, FQGNSA. CDR3 length: 19 residues. Trimming took 4 bases from V and 5 from J; bases not matched to a gene: 14. The CDR3 spells CASSSPRTSGGAGGETQYF. CDR3 DNA: TGTGCCAGCAGCTCCCCACGGACTAGCGGGGGGGCCGGTGGGGAGACCCAGTACTTC.

The V and J genes are TRBV9 and TRBJ1-1; D possibly corresponds to TRBD1 (5 bases). The length of the CDR3 is 16 residues. V was cut by 4 bases and J by 0 bases, with 16 bases left in between. The germline CDR1 and CDR2 sequences are SGDLS and YYNGEE. CDR3 residues: CASSPRQFGMNTEAFF. As DNA, the CDR3 is TGTGCCAGCAGCCCACGACAGTTTGGGATGAACACTGAAGCTTTCTTT.

There are a few counts of this clone. V is TRBV4-1 and J is TRBJ1-1, with 11 bases lining up with TRBD1. The V gene's germline CDR1 is MGHRA and CDR2 YSYEKL. CDR3 length: 15 amino acids. V trimming: 0 bases; J trimming: 7 bases; junction bases outside the gene matches: 4. The CDR3 region is CASSQEGQGAGEAFF. CDR3 nucleotide sequence: TGCGCCAGCAGCCAAGAAGGACAGGGGGCAGGTGAAGCTTTCTTT.

The chain is built from TRBV11-2 and TRBJ2-1; the D is unclear. Germline V lookup: CDR1 SGHAT, CDR2 FQNNGV. The ends were cut back, 7 bases at V and 2 bases at J, with 9 bases in the middle. The CDR3 runs 13 residues. The CDR3 reads CASTLSPYNEQFF. CDR3 nucleotide sequence: TGTGCCAGCACCCTCTCCCCCTACAATGAGCAGTTCTTC.

The genes are TRBV9 and TRBJ1-1; no reliable D call. The V end lost 2 bases, the J end lost 4 bases, and 18 bases lay between the germline ends. Germline loops: CDR1 SGDLS, CDR2 YYNGEE. The CDR3 is 16 residues long. The chain's CDR3 is CASSVAPVAAGTEAFF. In DNA, the CDR3 is TGTGCCAGCAGCGTCGCCCCGGTGGCGGCCGGCACTGAAGCTTTCTTT.

The chain combines TRBV19 with TRBJ1-1; D unresolved. Per germline, CDR1 LNHDA and CDR2 SQIVND (reference sequence). V was shortened by 5 bases and J by 0 bases, with 1 base between the two germline ends. CDR3 length equals 11 residues. The CDR3 loop reads CASSLNTEAFF. In nucleotides, the CDR3 is TGTGCCAGTAGTCTGAACACTGAAGCTTTCTTT.

The chain recombines TRBV2 with TRBJ1-1; the D gene is possibly TRBD1 (5 bases). Trimming stripped 4 bases from V and 2 bases from J, with 20 bases between. Germline-derived CDR1 and CDR2 are SNHLY and FYNNEI. The CDR3 sequence is 17 residues long. The CDR3 DNA sequence: TGTGCCAGCAGTGGGACCCAGGGAGCCCTTAGAAACACTGAAGCTTTCTTT. Translation: CASSGTQGALRNTEAFF.

The chain couples TRBV7-8 to TRBJ2-7; D might be TRBD1 (5 bases). Trimming pared 2 bases from V and 2 bases from J, leaving 13 bases between. There are 15 residues in the CDR3. Germline CDR1 reads SGHVS; CDR2 reads FQNEAQ. DNA for the CDR3: TGTGCCAGCAGCTTACCAGGGAATCCGACCTACGAGCAGTACTTC. This gives the protein CASSLPGNPTYEQYF.

Here the CDR3 reads CASSPATSRTDTQYF. The DNA of the CDR3 is TGTGCCAGCAGCCCTGCGACTAGCAGGACAGATACGCAGTATTTT. V usage is TRBV5-4 and J usage is TRBJ2-3; TRBD2 agrees at 7 bases. The length of the CDR3 is 15 residues. V was clipped by 4 bases and J by 3 bases; unmatched bases: 8. Germline-derived CDR1 and CDR2 are SGHNT and YYREEE (reference sequence). Full variable domain (missing parts from reference TRBV5-4 and TRBJ2-3): ETGVTQSPTHLIKTRGQQVTLRCSSQSGHNTVSWYQQALGQGPQFIFQYYREEENGRGNFPPRFSGLQFPNYSSELNVNALELDDSALYLCASSPATSRTDTQYFGPGTRLTVL.

V usage is TRBV27 and J usage is TRBJ2-7; D unresolved. V lost 9 bases and J 0 bases, leaving 12 bases between the germline ends. Germline lookup yields CDR1 MNHEY and CDR2 SMNVEV (reference sequence). This CDR3 is 13 amino acids long. CDR3 coding DNA: TGTGCCAGTTCTGCGGACCGCTCCTACGAGCAGTACTTC. As protein: CASSADRSYEQYF.

The chain employs TRBV18 and TRBJ1-1; 12 nucleotides line up with TRBD1. Germline V gene lookup returns CDR1 KGHSH and CDR2 LQKENI. V lost 6 bases and J lost 5; bases outside the gene matches: 4. CDR3 length equals 14 residues. CDR3 nucleotides: TGTGCCAGCTCGGGACAGGGGGCGCGGACTGAAGCTTTCTTT. Its translation: CASSGQGARTEAFF.

The CDR3 sequence is CASAASPQPQHF. CDR3 DNA: TGTGCTAGTGCGGCTTCTCCTCAGCCCCAGCATTTT. This chain connects TRBV12-5 to TRBJ1-5; D gene unclear. Germline assignment: CDR1 LGHNT and CDR2 FRNRAP. The germline V and J ends were trimmed by 7 bases and 6 bases, with 10 bases remaining between them. This CDR3 spans 12 amino acids.

This clone has only one observation. The chain couples TRBV19 to TRBJ2-2; D is unclear. Germline V gene lookup returns CDR1 LNHDA and CDR2 SQIVND (reference sequence). The CDR3 has 16 amino acids. The V and J ends lost 1 base and 0 bases respectively, with 9 bases between them. CDR3 nucleotide sequence: TGTGCCAGTAGTATAGTCCGGAGAACGAACACCGGGGAGCTGTTTTTT. As protein: CASSIVRRTNTGELFF.